The clone carrying this T cell receptor beta chain has ten or more counts. Its target is unknown. TCRdb used MiXCR to reprocess the 5' RACE reads, holding one entry per CDR3 protein. The sample consists of some 200,000 distinct CDR3 sequences, approximately 11% of them appearing once. This record belongs to a study of T cells after yellow fever vaccination. Study conclusions and caveats: The secondary response was weaker but peaked faster, day 5 versus 15.

Trimming stripped 4 bases from V and 7 bases from J, with 14 bases between. The CDR3 loop spans 14 amino acids. Germline CDR1 reads SGHKS; CDR2 reads YYEKEE (reference sequence). The TCR sequence derives from a man aged 18 to 35 who received the YFV17D yellow fever vaccine. The chain carries TRBV5-5 and TRBJ2-2; D possibly corresponds to TRBD2 (6 bases). The sequences come from CD8+ T cells sorted from PBMCs, collected 15 days after the yellow fever booster vaccination. The DNA of the CDR3 is TGTGCCAGCAGCCCCGGGCCGCGGGGCGGGGAGCTGTTTTTT. Its translation is CASSPGPRGGELFF.